The sequence of this T cell receptor beta chain was determined in a study of immune cell composition in non-small cell lung cancer. The wider study: Lung adenocarcinoma or squamous carcinoma made up most tumours.

The junction had 10 bases not matched to a gene; V was cut back by 4 bases and J by 6 bases. The CDR3 is made up of 14 amino acids. Germline V gene data show CDR1 as SGHNT and CDR2 as YYREEE (reference sequence). Generated by immunoSEQ multiplex PCR, the TCRdb table keeps only in-frame clones and is missing some. The sample lists fewer than 15,000 clones; around 63% were seen once. Genomic DNA came from frozen unsorted single-cell suspensions. The chain combines TRBV5-4 with TRBJ2-7; 7 bases map to TRBD1. Sequencing was performed on lung tumor tissue. The receptor was derived from a human donor with non-small cell lung cancer. The CDR3 sequence: CASSAYRGSSEQYF. In DNA, the CDR3 is TGTGCCAGCAGCGCCTACAGGGGTTCTTCCGAGCAGTACTTC.